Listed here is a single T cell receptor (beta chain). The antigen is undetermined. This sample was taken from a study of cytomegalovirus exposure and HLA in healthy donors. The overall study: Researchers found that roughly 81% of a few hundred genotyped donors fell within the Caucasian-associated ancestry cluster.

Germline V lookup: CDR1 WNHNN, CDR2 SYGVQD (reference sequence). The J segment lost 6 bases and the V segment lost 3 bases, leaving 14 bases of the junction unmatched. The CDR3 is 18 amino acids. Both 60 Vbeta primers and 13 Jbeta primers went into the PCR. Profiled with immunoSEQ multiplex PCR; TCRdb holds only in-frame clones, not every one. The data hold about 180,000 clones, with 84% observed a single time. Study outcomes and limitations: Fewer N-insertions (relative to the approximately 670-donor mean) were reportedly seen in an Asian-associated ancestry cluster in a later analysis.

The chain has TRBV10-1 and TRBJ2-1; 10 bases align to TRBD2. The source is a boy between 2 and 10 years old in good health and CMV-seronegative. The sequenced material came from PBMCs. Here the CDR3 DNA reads TGCGCCAGCAGTGAAGGGACTAGCGACAGGGTTACTGGCAATGAGCAGTTCTTC. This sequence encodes CASSEGTSDRVTGNEQFF.